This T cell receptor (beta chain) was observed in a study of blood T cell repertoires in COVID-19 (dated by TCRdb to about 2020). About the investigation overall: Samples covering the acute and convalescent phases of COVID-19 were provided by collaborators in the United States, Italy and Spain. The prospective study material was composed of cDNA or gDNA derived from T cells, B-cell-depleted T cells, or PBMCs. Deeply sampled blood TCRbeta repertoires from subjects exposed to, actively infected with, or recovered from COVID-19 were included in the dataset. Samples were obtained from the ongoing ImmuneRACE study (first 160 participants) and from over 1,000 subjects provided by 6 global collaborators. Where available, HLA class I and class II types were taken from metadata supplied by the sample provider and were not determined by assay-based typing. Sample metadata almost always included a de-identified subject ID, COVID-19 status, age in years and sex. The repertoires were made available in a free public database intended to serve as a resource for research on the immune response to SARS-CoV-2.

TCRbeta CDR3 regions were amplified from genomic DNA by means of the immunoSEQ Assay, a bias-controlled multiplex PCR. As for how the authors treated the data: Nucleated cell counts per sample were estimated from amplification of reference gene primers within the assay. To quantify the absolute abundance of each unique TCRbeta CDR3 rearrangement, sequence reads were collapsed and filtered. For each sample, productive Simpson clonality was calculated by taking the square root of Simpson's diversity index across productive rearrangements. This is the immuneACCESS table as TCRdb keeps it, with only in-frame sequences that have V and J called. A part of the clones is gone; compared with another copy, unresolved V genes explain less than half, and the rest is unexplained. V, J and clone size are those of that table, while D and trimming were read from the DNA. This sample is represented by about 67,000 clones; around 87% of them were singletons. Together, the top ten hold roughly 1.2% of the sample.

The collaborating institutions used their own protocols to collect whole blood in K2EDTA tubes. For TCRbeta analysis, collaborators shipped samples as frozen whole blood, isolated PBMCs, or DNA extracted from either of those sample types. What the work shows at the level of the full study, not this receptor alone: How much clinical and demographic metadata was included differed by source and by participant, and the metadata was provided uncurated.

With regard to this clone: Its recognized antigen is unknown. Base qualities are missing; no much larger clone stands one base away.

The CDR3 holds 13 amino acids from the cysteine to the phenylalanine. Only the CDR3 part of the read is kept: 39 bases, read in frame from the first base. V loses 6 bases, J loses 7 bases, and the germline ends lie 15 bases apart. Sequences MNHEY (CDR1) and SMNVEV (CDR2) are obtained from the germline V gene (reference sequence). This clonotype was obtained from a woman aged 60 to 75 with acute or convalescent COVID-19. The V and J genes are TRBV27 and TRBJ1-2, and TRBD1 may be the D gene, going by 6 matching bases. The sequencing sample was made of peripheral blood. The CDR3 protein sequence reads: CASSADSASGYTF. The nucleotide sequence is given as TGTGCCAGCAGCGCGGACAGTGCGTCTGGCTACACCTTC.